This T cell receptor beta chain came from a study of blood T cell repertoires in COVID-19. Overall study context: Samples came from the United States, Italy and Spain, spanning acute and convalescent COVID-19.

Assay: immunoSEQ multiplex PCR; the TCRdb copy retains only in-frame clones and omits some. The sample holds about 75,000 clones; around 79% are singletons and the top ten take 5.4%. Germline-derived CDR1 and CDR2 are LGHDT and YNNKEL (reference sequence). The ends were cut back, 0 bases at V and 2 bases at J, with 8 bases in the middle. The CDR3 runs 14 residues. The sequencing input was peripheral blood. The sequence was collected from an elderly woman with active or convalescent COVID-19. The rearrangement uses TRBV3-1 (or the pseudogene TRBV3-2) and TRBJ2-7, with no clear D. As DNA, the CDR3 is TGTGCCAGCAGCCAAGAGGTACAGACCTACGAGCAGTACTTC. Translated, it gives CASSQEVQTYEQYF.